This T cell receptor beta chain was identified in a study of blood T cells in healthy people across ages. Whole-study results and caveats: For the donors, CMV status was unknown and possibly confounded expanded clonotype changes. Across samples, TCR beta diversity tracked strongly with naive T cell percentage.

As for this clonotype: What it binds is unknown.

Trimming pared 1 base from V and 8 bases from J, leaving 14 bases between. This CDR3 is 14 amino acids long. The V gene's germline CDR1 is MGHRA and CDR2 YSYEKL. Primers used in a second PCR of roughly 7 to 12 cycles were a sample-barcoded 5' primer and a J-beta primer mix. TCRdb used MiXCR to reprocess the 5' RACE reads, holding one entry per CDR3 protein. This sample has over 1.5 million distinct CDR3 sequences, with roughly 52% found just once. The V call is TRBV4-1, the J call TRBJ1-2; D not resolved. The TCR was taken from a woman between 35 and 50 years old in good health. Sequencing input: blood. CDR3: CASSQVGSIAGYTF. The CDR3 region has the DNA TGCGCCAGCAGCCAAGTCGGCTCAATAGCGGGCTACACCTTC.